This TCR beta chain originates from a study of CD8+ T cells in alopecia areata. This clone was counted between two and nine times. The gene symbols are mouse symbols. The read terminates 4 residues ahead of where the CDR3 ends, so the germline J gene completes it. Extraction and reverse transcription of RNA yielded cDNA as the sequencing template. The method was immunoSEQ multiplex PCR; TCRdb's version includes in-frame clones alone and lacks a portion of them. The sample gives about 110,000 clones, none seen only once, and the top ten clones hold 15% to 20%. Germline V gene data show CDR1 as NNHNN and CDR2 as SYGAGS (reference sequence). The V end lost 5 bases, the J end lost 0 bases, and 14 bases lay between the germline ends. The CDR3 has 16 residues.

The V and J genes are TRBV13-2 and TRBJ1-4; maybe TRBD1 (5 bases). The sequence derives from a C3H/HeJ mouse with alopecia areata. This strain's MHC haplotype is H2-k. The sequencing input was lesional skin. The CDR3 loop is CASGPTVGLSNERLFF. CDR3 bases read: TGTGCCAGCGGACCGACAGTCGGCCTTTCCAACGAA.